This T cell receptor (beta chain) appears in the sequencing data of a study of T cells after yellow fever vaccination. Background on the study: Fractions with few cells were prepared using SMART-Seq v4 Ultra Low Input.

Synthesis of TCR cDNA relied on 5'RACE template switching, which attached a universal primer site and UMIs. TCRdb recomputed calls from the 5' RACE reads with MiXCR, one row per CDR3 protein. The data contain hundreds of thousands of distinct CDR3 sequences, around 9.3% of them singletons. This clonotype has ten or more counts. The target antigen is unknown. Germline V gene sequence: CDR1 SGHTA, CDR2 FQGNSA. The CDR3 contains 14 residues. V gave up 4 bases and J gave up 1 base; unmatched junction bases: 3. Findings and caveats of the study: Overlap between CD4 and CD8 compartments was detected for a small share of clonotypes. The secondary response was weaker but peaked faster, day 5 versus 15.

The origin of this receptor is a man in his late teens or twenties who received the YFV17D yellow fever vaccine. The chain has TRBV7-2 and TRBJ2-5, with TRBD1 matching 7 bases. The source material was CD4+ T cells sorted from PBMCs, sampled 5 days after the yellow fever booster vaccination. The CDR3 region has the DNA TGTGCCAGCAGCTCGACAGGGTCCCAAGAGACCCAGTACTTC. Protein: CASSSTGSQETQYF.